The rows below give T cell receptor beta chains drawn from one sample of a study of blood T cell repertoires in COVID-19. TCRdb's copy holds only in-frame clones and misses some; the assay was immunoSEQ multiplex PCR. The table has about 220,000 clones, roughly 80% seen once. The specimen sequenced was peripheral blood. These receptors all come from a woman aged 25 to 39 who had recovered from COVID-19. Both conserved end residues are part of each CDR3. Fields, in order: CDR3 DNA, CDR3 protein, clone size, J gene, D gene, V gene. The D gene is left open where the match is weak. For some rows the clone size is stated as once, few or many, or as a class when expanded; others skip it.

TGTGCCAGCAGCTCCGGGACAACTTACACTGAAGCTTTCTTT,CASSSGTTYTEAFF,NA,TRBJ1-1,NA,TRBV5-4
TGTGCCAGCAGTAGTCCGGGGACAGTCAGCAATCAGCCCCAGCATTTT,CASSSPGTVSNQPQHF,NA,TRBJ1-5,TRBD1,TRBV28
TGTGCCATCAGTGAGCCGCTAGCGGGACCCTACAATGAGCAGTTCTTC,CAISEPLAGPYNEQFF,NA,TRBJ2-1,TRBD2,TRBV10-3
TGCGCCAGCACTAACCGGGACAGGATCGACGAGCAGTACTTC,CASTNRDRIDEQYF,NA,TRBJ2-7,TRBD1,TRBV10-2
TGTGCCAGCAGTTACTCGCGGGGACTAGCGGTAAACCCTCTTAGCACAGATACGCAGTATTTT,CASSYSRGLAVNPLSTDTQYF,NA,TRBJ2-3,TRBD2,TRBV6-7
TGCGCCAGCAGCTTCCGACTAGCGGGAGTCGAAGAGACCCAGTACTTC,CASSFRLAGVEETQYF,NA,TRBJ2-5,TRBD2,TRBV5-1
TGTGCCAGCACCGGACAGGCAGCCACCGGGGAGCTGTTTTTT,CASTGQAATGELFF,NA,TRBJ2-2,TRBD1,TRBV27
TGTGCCAGCAGGAGAGGGGGCTGGAACACTGAAGCTTTCTTT,CASRRGGWNTEAFF,NA,TRBJ1-1,TRBD1,TRBV6-5
TGTGCCAGCAGTCGGACAGATTATGGCTACACCTTC,CASSRTDYGYTF,NA,TRBJ1-2,NA,TRBV28
TGTGCCAGCAGCAGGGACAGGGTCCATGGCTACACCTTC,CASSRDRVHGYTF,NA,TRBJ1-2,TRBD1,TRBV6-5
TGTGCCAGCAGCTACGAAACAGATCCAAGCTCCTACAATGAGCAGTTCTTC,CASSYETDPSSYNEQFF,once,TRBJ2-1,NA,TRBV5-4
TGTGCCAGCAACGACAGGTGGGACGGCTACACCTTC,CASNDRWDGYTF,once,TRBJ1-2,NA,TRBV6-6
TGTGCCAGCTCACCAACGGAGGGGAGCGCAGATACGCAGTATTTT,CASSPTEGSADTQYF,NA,TRBJ2-3,NA,TRBV18
TGTGCCAGTCAACGACTACAAACGGGGGAAAAACTGTTTTTT,CASQRLQTGEKLFF,many,TRBJ1-4,NA,TRBV19
TGTGCCATCCGGACAGGGGGGCGCACAGATACGCAGTATTTT,CAIRTGGRTDTQYF,NA,TRBJ2-3,TRBD1,TRBV10-3
TGTGCCAGCACAGGGGGAGAGACCCAGTACTTC,CASTGGETQYF,NA,TRBJ2-5,TRBD1,TRBV2
TGTGCCAGCAGCCAAGACCGGCTAGCGGGAAGAACGACAGATACGCAGTATTTT,CASSQDRLAGRTTDTQYF,NA,TRBJ2-3,TRBD2,TRBV3-1/TRBV3-2
TGTGCCAGCAGTTTTCGAGTGGAGGACTCCTACGAGCAGTACTTC,CASSFRVEDSYEQYF,NA,TRBJ2-7,NA,TRBV27
TGCGCCAGCAGCTCCACATCGGGGGCCTACGAGCAGTACTTC,CASSSTSGAYEQYF,NA,TRBJ2-7,NA,TRBV5-1
TGTGCCAGCAGCGGGACTTACAATGAGCAGTTCTTC,CASSGTYNEQFF,NA,TRBJ2-1,NA,TRBV9
TGTGCCAGCACCGAGGTTGGCGGGGGGGGTGAGACCCAGTACTTC,CASTEVGGGGETQYF,few,TRBJ2-5,TRBD2,TRBV2
TGTGCCACCAGTGCCCGGGATTTATACAATGAGCAGTTCTTC,CATSARDLYNEQFF,NA,TRBJ2-1,NA,TRBV24-1
TGTGCCACCAGTGATCCCCACGACGGGGGGCGCAGAGAGACCCAGTACTTC,CATSDPHDGGRRETQYF,NA,TRBJ2-5,NA,TRBV24-1
TGTGCCAGCAGCTTTACCGGGACAGGGGACCACGAGCAGTACTTC,CASSFTGTGDHEQYF,NA,TRBJ2-7,TRBD1,TRBV3-1/TRBV3-2
TGTGCCAGCAGTTTCGGGACAGTTCAAGAGACCCAGTACTTC,CASSFGTVQETQYF,NA,TRBJ2-5,TRBD1,TRBV27
TGTGCCATCAGTGCCTCGGGACTAGCGGGAGATGAGCAGTTCTTC,CAISASGLAGDEQFF,NA,TRBJ2-1,TRBD2,TRBV10-3
TGCGCCAGCAGTATCGAGAGCGTCGCCGGGGAGCTGTTTTTT,CASSIESVAGELFF,NA,TRBJ2-2,NA,TRBV10-2
TGTGCCAGCAGCCCGGGACAGGCCCACTCAACTAATGAAAAACTGTTTTTT,CASSPGQAHSTNEKLFF,once,TRBJ1-4,TRBD1,TRBV7-9
TGTGCTAGTGGTTTGGGACTAGCGGAGGGGGGTGAGCAGTTCTTC,CASGLGLAEGGEQFF,NA,TRBJ2-1,TRBD2,TRBV12-5
TGTGCCAGCAGCGTAGGAGACAAAATCAATATATATGGCTACACCTTC,CASSVGDKINIYGYTF,NA,TRBJ1-2,NA,TRBV9
TGCAGCGTCGTACCTAGCGCCAGCACAGATACGCAGTATTTT,CSVVPSASTDTQYF,NA,TRBJ2-3,NA,TRBV29-1
TGTGCCAGCAGTGAGAGGGTGACAGGGACTGGAAACACCATATATTTT,CASSERVTGTGNTIYF,NA,TRBJ1-3,TRBD1,TRBV28
TGTGCCTGGAGGGGCGGGGTTGGCTACACCTTC,CAWRGGVGYTF,few,TRBJ1-2,NA,TRBV30
TGTGCCAGCAGCCCCGAAAGCTGGAGCGCCCAGTACTTC,CASSPESWSAQYF,NA,TRBJ2-5,NA,TRBV3-1/TRBV3-2
TGTGCCAGCAGCCAAGATCCCCCAGCGGGAGTATACGAGCAGTACTTC,CASSQDPPAGVYEQYF,few,TRBJ2-7,TRBD2,TRBV3-1/TRBV3-2
TGTGCCAGCAGTGGGACAACTCAAGGGGAGACCCAGTACTTC,CASSGTTQGETQYF,NA,TRBJ2-5,NA,TRBV27
TGTGCCAGCCAGACAGGGCCCACTGAAGCTTTCTTT,CASQTGPTEAFF,NA,TRBJ1-1,TRBD1,TRBV2
TGTGCCAGCAGACCCCAGGGACAGGAGGTCTACGAGCAGTACTTC,CASRPQGQEVYEQYF,few,TRBJ2-7,TRBD1,TRBV28
TGTGCCAGCAGCTTAGGGAGTAGCGGGAGTTCGCGGTACTTC,CASSLGSSGSSRYF,NA,TRBJ2-5,TRBD2,TRBV7-9
TGCAGCGTTGAGGGCAGGGGGTACACTGAAGCTTTCTTT,CSVEGRGYTEAFF,NA,TRBJ1-1,TRBD1,TRBV29-1
TGTGCCAGCAGTTCAATCTTAGGACAGGTACAAGAGACCCAGTACTTC,CASSSILGQVQETQYF,NA,TRBJ2-5,TRBD1,TRBV28
TGTGCCAGCACCCGGGAGGACGCAGGCATTGTGGACACTGAAGCTTTCTTT,CASTREDAGIVDTEAFF,NA,TRBJ1-1,NA,TRBV9
TGCGCCAGCAGCCCGTCGGGGGGCCAAGAGACCCAGTACTTC,CASSPSGGQETQYF,NA,TRBJ2-5,TRBD2,TRBV5-1
TGTGCCAGCAGCCAAGAAGCAGGGGAGAACACTGAAGCTTTCTTT,CASSQEAGENTEAFF,NA,TRBJ1-1,NA,TRBV4-2
TGTGCCAGCAGCCCCCATGGGACTCCCCCGGCCTACGAGCAGTACTTC,CASSPHGTPPAYEQYF,NA,TRBJ2-7,NA,TRBV9
TGTGCCAGTAGTACGGGACAAACGAACACTGAAGCTTTCTTT,CASSTGQTNTEAFF,once,TRBJ1-1,NA,TRBV19
TGTGCCAGCAGCGAAGGACAGGGAGGGTATGGCTACACCTTC,CASSEGQGGYGYTF,NA,TRBJ1-2,TRBD1,TRBV11-2
TGTGCCAGCAGCCCCATCCCGGGGACTAGCGGAATCATAACTAGCACAGATACGCAGTATTTT,CASSPIPGTSGIITSTDTQYF,NA,TRBJ2-3,TRBD2,TRBV14
TGTGCCAGCAGTTTATATGCTAGCGGAAGCACCGGGGAGCTGTTTTTT,CASSLYASGSTGELFF,NA,TRBJ2-2,TRBD2,TRBV27
TGTGCCACCAGCTTACCGGGGGGAGGTACGAATGAGCAGTTCTTC,CATSLPGGGTNEQFF,NA,TRBJ2-1,TRBD2,TRBV15
TGTGCCAGCAGTTACTCGAGGGACAGGGGGCTCACTGAAGCTTTCTTT,CASSYSRDRGLTEAFF,NA,TRBJ1-1,TRBD1,TRBV6-5
TGCGCCAGCAGCCAAGAGGGGACTAGCGGGAGCACTACCGAGCAGTACTTC,CASSQEGTSGSTTEQYF,once,TRBJ2-7,TRBD2,TRBV4-1
TGTGCCAGCAGCTTGGTGACAGGGATCCCCTACAATGAGCAGTTCTTC,CASSLVTGIPYNEQFF,NA,TRBJ2-1,TRBD1,TRBV5-6
TGTGCCAGCAGTGAGGGTCTGGGTGAGACCCAGTACTTC,CASSEGLGETQYF,NA,TRBJ2-5,NA,TRBV28
TGTGCCAGCAGCTTAAGCTCCGAAGCTTTCTTT,CASSLSSEAFF,NA,TRBJ1-1,NA,TRBV7-9
TGTGCCAGCAGCAATTATGGAGAGGACAAGGAGTTCTTC,CASSNYGEDKEFF,NA,TRBJ2-1,NA,TRBV7-6
TGTGCCAGCAGTGAATCTAGCGGGAGGGCAGATACGCAGTATTTT,CASSESSGRADTQYF,NA,TRBJ2-3,TRBD2,TRBV6-1
TGTGCCAGCGTAGGGGGTATGAACACTGAAGCTTTCTTT,CASVGGMNTEAFF,NA,TRBJ1-1,NA,TRBV21-1
TGTGCCAGCAGTTTTGAAGGACAGGGCCCCTACGAGCAGTACTTC,CASSFEGQGPYEQYF,NA,TRBJ2-7,TRBD1,TRBV11-1